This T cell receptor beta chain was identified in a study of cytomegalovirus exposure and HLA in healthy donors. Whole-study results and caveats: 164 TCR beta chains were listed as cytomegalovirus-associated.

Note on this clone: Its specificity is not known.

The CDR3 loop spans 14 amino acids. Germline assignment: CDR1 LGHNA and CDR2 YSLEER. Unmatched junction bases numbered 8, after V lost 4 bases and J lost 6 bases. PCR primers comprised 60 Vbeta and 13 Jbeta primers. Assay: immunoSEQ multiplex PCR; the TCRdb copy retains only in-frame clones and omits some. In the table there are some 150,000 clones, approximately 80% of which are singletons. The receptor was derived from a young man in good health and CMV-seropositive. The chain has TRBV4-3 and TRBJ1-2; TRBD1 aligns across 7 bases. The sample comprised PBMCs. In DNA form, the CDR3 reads TGCGCCAGCAGCCTTCGCGGCACAGGGGATGGCTACACCTTC. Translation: CASSLRGTGDGYTF.